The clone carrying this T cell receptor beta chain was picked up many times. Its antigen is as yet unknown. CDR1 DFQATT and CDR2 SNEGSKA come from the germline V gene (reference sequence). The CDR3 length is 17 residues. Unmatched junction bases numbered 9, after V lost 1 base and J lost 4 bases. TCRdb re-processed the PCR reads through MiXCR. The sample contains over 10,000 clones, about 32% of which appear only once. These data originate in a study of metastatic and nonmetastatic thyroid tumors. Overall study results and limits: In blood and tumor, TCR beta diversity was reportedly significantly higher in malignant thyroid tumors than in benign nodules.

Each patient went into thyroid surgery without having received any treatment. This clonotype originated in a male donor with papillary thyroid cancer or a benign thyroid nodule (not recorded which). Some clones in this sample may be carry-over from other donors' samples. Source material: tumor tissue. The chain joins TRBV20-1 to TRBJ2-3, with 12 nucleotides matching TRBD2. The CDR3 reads CSARGGTSGRSPDTQYF. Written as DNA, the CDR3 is TGCAGTGCTAGAGGAGGGACTAGCGGGCGGTCCCCAGATACGCAGTATTTT.